This T cell receptor beta chain was profiled in a study of cytomegalovirus exposure and HLA in healthy donors. Whole-study findings and limits: Reports showed the classifier diagnosing cytomegalovirus status with high specificity and sensitivity. At a 0.05 false discovery rate, a later analysis found 18,000 or so TCR beta sequences to be associated with HLA alleles. Overall, roughly 150 TCR beta chains were annotated as cytomegalovirus-associated.

It was with 60 Vbeta and 13 Jbeta primers that the PCR ran. Only in-frame clones appear in the TCRdb table, and some are missing; sequencing was by immunoSEQ multiplex PCR. The profile covers some 170,000 clones, with approximately 80% appearing a single time and about 3% taken by the ten largest. About this clone itself: Its antigen remains unidentified.

Material for sequencing was PBMCs. This clonotype originated in a female donor in good health and CMV-seronegative.

This chain's CDR3 is CASSLALAGASSTDTQYF. In DNA form, the CDR3 reads TGTGCCAGCAGCTTAGCATTAGCGGGGGCCTCTAGCACAGATACGCAGTATTTT. The V and J genes are TRBV7-9 and TRBJ2-3; 9 positions match TRBD2. The junction had 7 bases not matched to a gene; V was cut back by 0 bases and J by 0 bases. Per the germline V gene, CDR1 is SEHNR and CDR2 is FQNEAQ (reference sequence). This CDR3 region has 18 residues.